This T cell receptor beta chain was captured by sequencing in a study of T cell responses to AZD1222 COVID-19 vaccine (dated by TCRdb to the early 2020s). Some background on the complete study: AZD1222 recipients whose second dose came at about 4 weeks and those whose second dose came at about 12 weeks were combined into one group, since spike-specific TCR depth and breadth did not differ between the two schedules. A total of about 240 trial participants underwent TCR sequencing, of whom around 200 received two doses of AZD1222 and about 25 received two doses of the MenACWY control vaccine. Trial participants were enrolled into age subgroups of 18-55, 56-69 and 70-plus years, which contained around 140, 26 and 57 TCR-sequenced participants, respectively. What the authors observed across the whole study: Participants were mostly white British and included more females than males, and it was suggested by the authors that clonal diversity may have been underestimated. After two AZD1222 doses, both the breadth and the depth of spike-specific TCRs were significantly higher than at day 0 and than in MenACWY recipients. The 56-69-year group was small, and its depth increase did not reach significance, likely because of low power. Reportedly, close to half of the unique spike-specific TCRs recognized epitopes lying outside the regions that are mutated in the B.1.351 and B.1.1.7 variants. Conclusions about previously exposed vaccinees were limited because only 6 or 7 AZD1222 recipients were SARS-CoV-2 seropositive at baseline. Because no samples from the day 14 peak response were available, repertoires could be characterized only after the peak T cell response. Vaccine-associated CD4 TCRs spanned the whole spike protein, with dominant responses in regions 160-218 and 743-854.

The CDR3 regions of human TCRbeta chains were analyzed by immunosequencing. Per the authors' processing: TCRs in the repertoires were matched against a reference library of SARS-CoV-2-specific TCRs that had been generated with the MIRA antigen-specificity platform. Breadth was defined as the fraction of unique TCRs that were SARS-CoV-2-associated, and depth was defined as the fraction of total T cells that were SARS-CoV-2-associated. Each spike-specific TCR was assigned to its reactive spike region and to a CD4 or CD8 class using the MIRA data. Log10-transformed breadth and depth values were compared by one-way ANOVA with Sidak's multiple comparisons tests. The table comes from immuneACCESS by way of TCRdb, which keeps in-frame sequences with V and J called. Part of the clones is missing from these tables; in studies checked, under half for an unresolved V gene and the rest for unknown reasons. The DNA was the basis for D and trimming; V, J and clone size are from that table. The sample table lists around 28,000 clones, 78% of them with a count of one. The ten biggest clones cover 5.8% of the sample.

Regarding this clone: Its antigen target is currently unknown. Base-call qualities are not available, and no considerably larger clone is one nucleotide away.

The CDR1 and CDR2 encoded by the germline V gene (reference sequence) are MNHEY and SMNVEV. V is pruned by 6 bases and J by 10 bases, leaving 17 bases of the junction without a gene match. The cysteine opens and the phenylalanine closes a CDR3 of 15 amino acids. The only DNA kept is the CDR3, 45 bases in frame from the first base. The time point tag for this specimen amounts to: baseline before first vaccination. Samples from vaccinated people were obtained from the UK trials COV001 and COV002, which included a single-blind randomized controlled phase 2/3 trial of AZD1222 (ChAdOx1 nCoV-19) in healthy adults. For TCRbeta chain sequencing, PBMC samples were collected from trial participants at day 0 and at day 28 after the second dose.

The sample here was peripheral blood, taken on day 0 of AZD1222 vaccination. This clonotype was obtained from an adult in good health. The chain is encoded by TRBV27 joined to TRBJ1-2, with 7 central nucleotides matching TRBD1. The CDR3: CASRYHLGDSSTYTF. At the DNA level, the sequence is TGTGCCAGCAGATATCATTTGGGGGACAGTTCCACCTACACCTTC.